The T cell receptor beta chain described here comes from a study of blood T cells in healthy people across ages. Across the study: Capture by template switching was about one barcoded beta molecule per two T cells.

For the second PCR, which ran for roughly 7 to 11 cycles, a sample-barcoded 5' primer and a J-beta primer mix were used. Each cDNA molecule was tagged by a template-switch adaptor with 12 random nucleotides. TCRdb used MiXCR to reprocess the 5' RACE reads, holding one entry per CDR3 protein. The data hold some 700,000 distinct CDR3 sequences, with 22% observed a single time. CDR3 length equals 16 residues. Germline values: CDR1 SGHVS, CDR2 FNYEAQ. V was cut by 8 bases and J by 8 bases, with 25 bases left in between. Per sample, extraction of total RNA gave at least 6 micrograms in every case. Sequencing was done on a sample of blood. The sequence was collected from a man in his 70s in good health. The rearrangement uses TRBV7-6 and TRBJ2-1, with a weak D call TRBD1 (6 bases). Here the CDR3 DNA reads TGTGCCAGCTCTTTGATTGCGGTGAGGGGGATAGATGAGCAGTTCTTC. Translating it yields CASSLIAVRGIDEQFF.